This T cell receptor (beta chain) was retrieved from a study of human T cells and chemical hapten exposure. As for the study in general: 0.01% DPC was applied to the upper back in patch tests, which were read at 6 days. There were per-sample TCR yield variations, arising mainly from small pooled library volume differences.

With V trimmed by 5 bases and J by 6 bases, 4 bases remained unmatched. CDR1 SGHAT and CDR2 FQNNGV come from the germline V gene. The CDR3 has 12 amino acids. TCRdb ran MiXCR on the RACE reads and lists one entry per CDR3 protein. The sample includes around 150,000 distinct CDR3 sequences, 28% of them seen just once. Stated time point: patch test 3, about 24 weeks after DPC sensitization. The treatment: therapeutic diphenylcyclopropenone sensitization with weekly scalp DPC. This receptor was identified in a woman younger than 35 with alopecia areata. Some clones in this sample may be carry-over from other donors' samples. The chain recombines TRBV11-2 with TRBJ2-7; 7 nucleotides match TRBD1. The sequencing used whole blood, collected in connection with sensitization to the hapten diphenylcyclopropenone (DPC). This CDR3 is CASSPSGGEQYF. The CDR3 coding sequence is TGTGCCAGCAGCCCATCAGGGGGCGAGCAGTACTTC.